This T cell receptor beta chain derives from a study of blood T cells in healthy people across ages. Study-wide results and caveats: Roughly linear declines in TCR beta diversity per million T cells occurred with age. The percentage of naive T cells correlated strongly with TCR beta diversity.

Germline CDR1 is SGDLS and CDR2 is YYNGEE. V lost 6 bases and J lost 4, with 16 bases in between. The CDR3 sequence is 14 residues long. Samples each yielded at least 5 micrograms of total RNA. In this sample, this clonotype turned up a few times. Antigen specificity is unknown. Combining a sample-barcoded 5' primer with a J-beta primer mix, a second PCR ran for about 7 to 11 cycles. MiXCR, run by TCRdb on the 5' RACE reads, gives a single entry per CDR3 protein. The data hold 1.6 million or so distinct CDR3 sequences, with around 36% observed a single time. The V and J genes are TRBV9 and TRBJ1-2; D not certain. This TCR was sampled from a woman aged 25-40 years in good health. Specimen: blood. For the CDR3, the DNA is TGTGCCAGCAAGGGCGGCCTCTTGGGCTATGGCTACACCTTC. Amino acid sequence: CASKGGLLGYGYTF.